This is a list of T cell receptor beta chains from one sample in a study of shared clonotypes between healthy human individuals. Sequenced by immunoSEQ multiplex PCR; TCRdb stores in-frame clones only, minus some. This sample carries 2 million to 2.5 million clones, approximately 93% of them seen once, and the ten largest clones take roughly 0.36%. Sequencing was done on a sample of naive CD4+ T cells from PBMCs. The receptors here all came from a man between 18 and 35 years old in good health. Some clones in this sample may be carry-over from other donors' samples. Each CDR3 is given with its conserved first and last residue. A D gene is named only where the DNA matches it firmly. A row's size may be missing; if present it is once, few, many or a size class.

d_gene: TRBD1; v_gene: TRBV2; abundance: NA; j_gene: TRBJ2-2; CDR3nt: TGTGCCAGCAGTGAATGGGACAGGCACCCCGGGGAGCTGTTTTTT; CDR3aa: CASSEWDRHPGELFF
d_gene: TRBD2; v_gene: TRBV4-2; abundance: NA; j_gene: TRBJ2-5; CDR3nt: TGTGCCAGCAGCCAAAGCGGGACTCAATTTTTGGGTATTGGAGTCCAGTACTTC; CDR3aa: CASSQSGTQFLGIGVQYF
d_gene: NA; v_gene: TRBV15; abundance: NA; j_gene: TRBJ2-6; CDR3nt: TGTGCCACCAGCAGAGAAGGGATTGCCGACGTCCTGACTTTC; CDR3aa: CATSREGIADVLTF
d_gene: NA; v_gene: TRBV28; abundance: NA; j_gene: TRBJ1-5; CDR3nt: TGTGCCAGCAGTTTAGTTGGGGGCGCAGGTAGCAATCAGCCCCAGCATTTT; CDR3aa: CASSLVGGAGSNQPQHF
d_gene: TRBD2; v_gene: TRBV5-6; abundance: NA; j_gene: TRBJ2-1; CDR3nt: TGTGCCAGCAGCCGACTAGCGGCCTTCTACAATGAGCAGTTCTTC; CDR3aa: CASSRLAAFYNEQFF
d_gene: TRBD1; v_gene: TRBV7-9; abundance: NA; j_gene: TRBJ2-3; CDR3nt: TGTGCCAGCAGCTACAGGGGCAACACAGATACGCAGTATTTT; CDR3aa: CASSYRGNTDTQYF
d_gene: NA; v_gene: TRBV12-5; abundance: NA; j_gene: TRBJ2-7; CDR3nt: TGTGCTAGTGGTCTCGCACTCGTAGGCTCCTACGAGCAGTACTTC; CDR3aa: CASGLALVGSYEQYF
d_gene: NA; v_gene: TRBV5-4; abundance: once; j_gene: TRBJ2-3; CDR3nt: TGTGCCAGCAGCTTGGTTGCGGGAAGCACAGATACGCAGTATTTT; CDR3aa: CASSLVAGSTDTQYF
d_gene: TRBD1; v_gene: TRBV9; abundance: NA; j_gene: TRBJ1-6; CDR3nt: TGTGCCAGCAGCGCACAGGGGGATAATTCACCCCTCCACTTT; CDR3aa: CASSAQGDNSPLHF
d_gene: NA; v_gene: TRBV6-5; abundance: NA; j_gene: TRBJ2-7; CDR3nt: TGTGCCAGCAGGACGACCCAGGGGAAGTCCTACGAGCAGTACTTC; CDR3aa: CASRTTQGKSYEQYF
d_gene: TRBD1; v_gene: TRBV14; abundance: NA; j_gene: TRBJ1-3; CDR3nt: TGTGCCAGCGGACAGGGATTCGTGGGAAACACCATATATTTT; CDR3aa: CASGQGFVGNTIYF
d_gene: NA; v_gene: TRBV28; abundance: NA; j_gene: TRBJ1-2; CDR3nt: TGTGCCAGCAGTTTCGAAGGCTATGGCTACACCTTC; CDR3aa: CASSFEGYGYTF
d_gene: NA; v_gene: TRBV7-8; abundance: few; j_gene: TRBJ1-2; CDR3nt: TGTGCCAGCAGCTTAGGGGGTCTCACCTATGGCTACACCTTC; CDR3aa: CASSLGGLTYGYTF
d_gene: TRBD1; v_gene: TRBV18; abundance: few; j_gene: TRBJ1-2; CDR3nt: TGTGCCAGCTCACCGGGACAGGGGGACTATGGCTACACCTTC; CDR3aa: CASSPGQGDYGYTF
d_gene: NA; v_gene: TRBV9; abundance: NA; j_gene: TRBJ2-7; CDR3nt: TGTGCCAGCAGCACCGACGGGGTGGGGCAGTACTTC; CDR3aa: CASSTDGVGQYF
d_gene: NA; v_gene: TRBV6-1; abundance: NA; j_gene: TRBJ2-3; CDR3nt: TGTGCCAGCAGTGAATGGGGGACCCTGAAGGGGCGGGATACGCAGTATTTT; CDR3aa: CASSEWGTLKGRDTQYF
d_gene: TRBD2; v_gene: TRBV7-9; abundance: NA; j_gene: TRBJ2-3; CDR3nt: TGTGCCAGCAGCCTACGGACTAGCGCAGGGTGGGCAGATACGCAGTATTTT; CDR3aa: CASSLRTSAGWADTQYF
d_gene: TRBD2; v_gene: TRBV9; abundance: NA; j_gene: TRBJ2-3; CDR3nt: TGTGCCAGCAGCGTTAGCGGGATCACGGATACGCAGTATTTT; CDR3aa: CASSVSGITDTQYF
d_gene: NA; v_gene: TRBV6-1; abundance: NA; j_gene: TRBJ2-3; CDR3nt: TGTGCCAGCAGTACAGGACAGTTCCGCACAGATACGCAGTATTTT; CDR3aa: CASSTGQFRTDTQYF
d_gene: NA; v_gene: TRBV7-3; abundance: NA; j_gene: TRBJ2-2; CDR3nt: TGTGCCAGCAGCTTAACAGGAGGGAGTACCGGGGAGCTGTTTTTT; CDR3aa: CASSLTGGSTGELFF
d_gene: NA; v_gene: TRBV5-1; abundance: NA; j_gene: TRBJ2-7; CDR3nt: TGCGCCAGCAGCTTTAGCGGACCCTACGAGCAGTACTTC; CDR3aa: CASSFSGPYEQYF
d_gene: NA; v_gene: TRBV6-1; abundance: NA; j_gene: TRBJ1-1; CDR3nt: TGTGCCAGCAGTGAAGCGCTTCGGCCCCCTGAAGCTTTCTTT; CDR3aa: CASSEALRPPEAFF
d_gene: NA; v_gene: TRBV29-1; abundance: once; j_gene: TRBJ2-7; CDR3nt: TGCAGCGGAATAAGCTCCAGGGTCGACGAGCAGTACTTC; CDR3aa: CSGISSRVDEQYF
d_gene: TRBD2; v_gene: TRBV28; abundance: NA; j_gene: TRBJ2-1; CDR3nt: TGTGCCAGCAGTCCACTAGCGGGTAAGGCATCCTACAATGAGCAGTTCTTC; CDR3aa: CASSPLAGKASYNEQFF
d_gene: TRBD1; v_gene: TRBV6-5; abundance: NA; j_gene: TRBJ2-3; CDR3nt: TGTGCCAGCAGTTACTCGGGACAGAGTTATACGCAGTATTTT; CDR3aa: CASSYSGQSYTQYF
d_gene: NA; v_gene: TRBV19; abundance: NA; j_gene: TRBJ2-2; CDR3nt: TGTGCCAGTAGTGTTGGGGACACCGGGGAGCTGTTTTTT; CDR3aa: CASSVGDTGELFF
d_gene: NA; v_gene: TRBV7-8; abundance: NA; j_gene: TRBJ1-1; CDR3nt: TGTGCCAGCAGCCTCGGGGGAAGCACTGAAGCTTTCTTT; CDR3aa: CASSLGGSTEAFF
d_gene: NA; v_gene: TRBV18; abundance: once; j_gene: TRBJ2-3; CDR3nt: TGTGCCAGCTCACCCCAGAGGGCCCCAGATACGCAGTATTTT; CDR3aa: CASSPQRAPDTQYF
d_gene: TRBD2; v_gene: TRBV11-1; abundance: NA; j_gene: TRBJ2-1; CDR3nt: TGTGCCAGCAGCGGCCAACTAGCGGGAGACAATGAGCAGTTCTTC; CDR3aa: CASSGQLAGDNEQFF
d_gene: NA; v_gene: TRBV7-3; abundance: NA; j_gene: TRBJ1-1; CDR3nt: TGTGCCAGCAGTAAAACAGGGAACACTGAAGCTTTCTTT; CDR3aa: CASSKTGNTEAFF
d_gene: TRBD1; v_gene: TRBV28; abundance: NA; j_gene: TRBJ2-5; CDR3nt: TGTGCCAGCAGCCTAGGGGGCCGCAGCTCTCGGGAGACCCAGTACTTC; CDR3aa: CASSLGGRSSRETQYF
d_gene: TRBD1; v_gene: TRBV5-4; abundance: NA; j_gene: TRBJ1-3; CDR3nt: TGTGCCAGCAGCGCAAGGGACAGGGGATTTTCTGGAAACACCATATATTTT; CDR3aa: CASSARDRGFSGNTIYF
d_gene: NA; v_gene: TRBV6-5; abundance: NA; j_gene: TRBJ2-2; CDR3nt: TGTGCCAGCAGTTACTTGGTCCAGGGGTCCGGGGAGCTGTTTTTT; CDR3aa: CASSYLVQGSGELFF
d_gene: NA; v_gene: TRBV28; abundance: NA; j_gene: TRBJ2-5; CDR3nt: TGTGCCAGCAGTTCGACCGGGACATCGCAAGAGACCCAGTACTTC; CDR3aa: CASSSTGTSQETQYF
d_gene: TRBD1; v_gene: TRBV5-1; abundance: NA; j_gene: TRBJ1-2; CDR3nt: TGCGCCAGCAGCTCCGGACAGGGAAACTATGGCTACACCTTC; CDR3aa: CASSSGQGNYGYTF
d_gene: TRBD1; v_gene: TRBV7-2; abundance: NA; j_gene: TRBJ2-7; CDR3nt: TGTGCCAGCAGCTCGGACAGGGTGGCCTACGAGCAGTACTTC; CDR3aa: CASSSDRVAYEQYF
d_gene: NA; v_gene: TRBV28; abundance: NA; j_gene: TRBJ1-5; CDR3nt: TGTGCCAGCAGAGACTCTGACGTTCGTCAGCCCCAGCATTTT; CDR3aa: CASRDSDVRQPQHF
d_gene: NA; v_gene: TRBV5-4; abundance: NA; j_gene: TRBJ2-1; CDR3nt: TGTGCCAGCAGCTTGGGGCTAGCCGCCTACAATGAGCAGTTCTTC; CDR3aa: CASSLGLAAYNEQFF
d_gene: NA; v_gene: TRBV29-1; abundance: NA; j_gene: TRBJ2-1; CDR3nt: TGCAGCGTTGGATTAACGAATGAGCAGTTCTTC; CDR3aa: CSVGLTNEQFF
d_gene: NA; v_gene: TRBV18; abundance: NA; j_gene: TRBJ1-3; CDR3nt: TGTGCCAGCTCGCCAAACAAAGTTTGGAGCTCTGGAAACACCATATATTTT; CDR3aa: CASSPNKVWSSGNTIYF
d_gene: TRBD1; v_gene: TRBV15; abundance: NA; j_gene: TRBJ2-7; CDR3nt: TGTGCCACCAGCTTAACAGGGGGTACCTACGAGCAGTACTTC; CDR3aa: CATSLTGGTYEQYF
d_gene: TRBD1; v_gene: TRBV7-2; abundance: NA; j_gene: TRBJ1-4; CDR3nt: TGTGCCAGCAGCCTTGCAGGGGGCCAGAATGAAAAACTGTTTTTT; CDR3aa: CASSLAGGQNEKLFF
d_gene: TRBD1; v_gene: TRBV6-1; abundance: NA; j_gene: TRBJ2-1; CDR3nt: TGTGCCAGCGGGAAGTCCGGGACAGACTACAATGAGCAGTTCTTC; CDR3aa: CASGKSGTDYNEQFF
d_gene: NA; v_gene: TRBV7-2; abundance: NA; j_gene: TRBJ2-2; CDR3nt: TGTGCCAGCAGCTTAGTGGGGGTAGGGTCCAACCCCGGGGAGCTGTTTTTT; CDR3aa: CASSLVGVGSNPGELFF
d_gene: TRBD1; v_gene: TRBV19; abundance: NA; j_gene: TRBJ1-1; CDR3nt: TGTGCCAGTAGTGCATCCAGGGGGCGCGTCACTGAAGCTTTCTTT; CDR3aa: CASSASRGRVTEAFF
d_gene: TRBD1; v_gene: TRBV7-9; abundance: NA; j_gene: TRBJ2-3; CDR3nt: TGTGCCAGCAGCGACGCCGGACAGGGCGATACGCAGTATTTT; CDR3aa: CASSDAGQGDTQYF
d_gene: NA; v_gene: TRBV5-1; abundance: NA; j_gene: TRBJ2-7; CDR3nt: TGCGCCAGCAGCTTGGTGGGGGCCCGGGACACAGACTCCTACGAGCAGTACTTC; CDR3aa: CASSLVGARDTDSYEQYF
d_gene: TRBD2; v_gene: TRBV5-1; abundance: NA; j_gene: TRBJ2-1; CDR3nt: TGCGCCAGCAGTAGCGGGAGGGCCTCCAATGAGCAGTTCTTC; CDR3aa: CASSSGRASNEQFF
d_gene: TRBD2; v_gene: TRBV11-3; abundance: NA; j_gene: TRBJ2-1; CDR3nt: TGTGCCAGCAGCGAGGACCGCAATAGCGGGACTAGCTCCTACAATGAGCAGTTCTTC; CDR3aa: CASSEDRNSGTSSYNEQFF